This passage covers 23 T cell receptor beta chains from one sample sequenced in a study of T-cell memory formation after mild COVID-19. TCRdb re-called the 5' RACE reads through MiXCR, storing one row per CDR3 protein. Among about 430,000 distinct CDR3 sequences listed, approximately 25% were seen once. The sequenced material came from PBMCs or a T cell subset sorted from them (not recorded which). The source is an adult woman who had mild COVID-19 (a few samples of this study predate the infection). Cell type and time point are not known.

The chain links TRBV7-6 to TRBJ2-5, with a possible D match to TRBD2 (7 bases). This CDR3 comprises 15 residues. Germline V CDR1 and CDR2: SGHVS, FNYEAQ. V was clipped by 0 bases and J by 5 bases, with 13 bases between them. CDR3 in amino acids: CASSLAGGPRETQYF. CDR3 bases: TGTGCCAGCAGCTTAGCGGGGGGGCCTAGGGAGACCCAGTACTTC.

CDR3 DNA: TGCGCCAGCGGGCTGTCGGGGGAGGGGACTGAAGCTTTCTTT. The encoded protein is CASGLSGEGTEAFF. This chain uses TRBV5-1 with TRBJ1-1, with a tentative D call TRBD1 (5 bases). The CDR3 runs 14 residues. Trimming cost V 7 bases and J 5 bases, with 18 bases left between them. Germline CDR1 reads SGHRS; CDR2 reads YFSETQ.

This chain links TRBV7-9 with TRBJ1-6; D gene unclear. V was clipped by 4 bases and J by 7 bases, with 11 bases between them. This CDR3 contains 14 residues. The germline V gene has CDR1 SEHNR and CDR2 FQNEAQ (reference sequence). CDR3 amino acids: CASSSRAANSPLHF. In nucleotides, the CDR3 is TGTGCCAGCAGCTCCAGAGCAGCCAATTCACCCCTCCACTTT.

There are a few counts of this clonotype. V and J are TRBV13 and TRBJ1-2; D unresolved. Trimming took 0 bases from V and 7 from J, leaving 6 bases between them. Germline V CDR1 and CDR2: PRHDT, FYEKMQ (reference sequence). This CDR3 comprises 12 residues. CDR3 residues: CASSLGQIGYTF. CDR3 coding DNA: TGTGCCAGCAGCTTAGGACAAATTGGCTACACCTTC.

The chain has TRBV12-3 or TRBV12-4 and TRBJ2-1; a possible D gene is TRBD1 (5 bases). The CDR3 spans 12 residues. V was trimmed by 5 bases and J by 10 bases, leaving 12 bases between them. CDR3: CASSPQADEQFF. Written as DNA, the CDR3 is TGTGCCAGCAGTCCACAGGCGGACGAGCAGTTCTTC.

The J gene is TRBJ2-7, the V gene TRBV12-3 or TRBV12-4; 11 nucleotides match TRBD1. This CDR3 region has 14 residues. The ends lost 3 bases at V and 6 bases at J; junction bases unmatched: 4. CDR3 residues: CASSLRTGGAEQYF. The CDR3 DNA reads as TGTGCCAGCAGTTTGCGGACAGGGGGCGCCGAGCAGTACTTC.

The V and J genes are TRBV6-5 and TRBJ1-5, with 8 positions matching TRBD1. The CDR3 consists of 14 residues. J was trimmed by 9 bases and V by 4 bases; bases with no gene match: 8. CDR1 and CDR2 from the germline V gene are MNHEY and SVGAGI. Written as DNA, the CDR3 is TGTGCCAGCAGTTTCGGACAGGGCATGGTGCCCCAGCATTTT. Its protein is CASSFGQGMVPQHF.

The V gene is TRBV6-1, the J gene TRBJ2-7; a weak D match, TRBD2 (5 bases). The CDR3 is made up of 12 amino acids. Looked up from germline, CDR1 is MNHNS and CDR2 is SASEGT. Trimming cost V 7 bases and J 5 bases, with 12 bases left between them. Here the CDR3 reads CASNESGDEQYF. The CDR3 DNA reads TGTGCCAGCAATGAGTCCGGGGACGAGCAGTACTTC.

The rearrangement joins TRBV6-2 or TRBV6-3 to TRBJ2-7; TRBD2 aligns across 8 bases. The CDR3 extends over 15 amino acids. Trimming removed 5 bases from V and 3 bases from J; junction bases left unmatched: 9. Germline values: CDR1 MNHEY, CDR2 SVGEGT. The CDR3 loop reads CASSTPAGARYEQYF. The DNA for the CDR3 is TGTGCCAGCAGTACCCCAGCGGGAGCCCGCTACGAGCAGTACTTC.

This sequence joins TRBV4-1 and TRBJ2-7; possibly TRBD1 or TRBD2 for D (5 bases each). In germline, CDR1 is MGHRA, CDR2 YSYEKL. The germline V and J ends were trimmed by 2 bases and 6 bases, with 11 bases remaining between them. This CDR3 is built from 13 residues. This chain's CDR3 is CASSQNSGTEQYF. The CDR3 DNA follows: TGCGCCAGCAGCCAAAATTCAGGGACCGAGCAGTACTTC.

In its sample, this clonotype was seen a few times. The gene calls are TRBV12-3 or TRBV12-4 and TRBJ2-3, with TRBD2 identical over 7 bases. The CDR3 is 15 amino acids. V lost 4 bases to trimming and J lost 2 bases; unmatched junction nucleotides: 6. The CDR3 bases are TGTGCCAGCAGTTCTTCTAGCGGCCTCACAGATACGCAGTATTTT. It specifies CASSSSSGLTDTQYF.

This clonotype has just a few counts. The rearrangement links TRBV24-1 to TRBJ2-3; perhaps TRBD2 as D (5 bases). Looked up from germline, CDR1 is KGHDR and CDR2 is SFDVKD. V lost 5 bases and J 4 bases, leaving 18 bases between the germline ends. CDR3 size: 16 residues. The CDR3 DNA follows: TGTGCCACCAGTGGGAAGGGAAATAGCGCACCAGATACGCAGTATTTT. Translation: CATSGKGNSAPDTQYF.

This clonotype appeared many times. This sequence joins TRBV12-3 or TRBV12-4 and TRBJ1-4; a possible D gene is TRBD1 (5 bases). Trimming cost V 5 bases and J 7 bases, with 14 bases left between them. This CDR3 has 14 amino acids. The CDR3 nucleotides are TGTGCCAGCAGTCGGGACCTTCGTGGTGAAAAACTGTTTTTT. This encodes CASSRDLRGEKLFF.

The chain couples TRBV27 to TRBJ2-7, with 7 bases fitting TRBD2. CDR1 MNHEY and CDR2 SMNVEV come from the germline V gene (reference sequence). This CDR3 region has 14 residues. After removal of 6 bases from V and 3 bases from J, the junction contained 8 bases not matched to a gene. The CDR3 DNA reads TGTGCCAGCAGCCAACCGGGGGGAAGCTACGAGCAGTACTTC. Translated: CASSQPGGSYEQYF.

V is TRBV9 and J is TRBJ2-1, with 10 bases fitting TRBD2. The CDR3 runs to 13 residues. J was trimmed by 12 bases and V by 3 bases; bases with no gene match: 6. Germline V gene data show CDR1 as SGDLS and CDR2 as YYNGEE. The CDR3 reads CASSAGTSVGQFF. The CDR3 nucleotides read TGTGCCAGCAGCGCCGGGACTAGCGTCGGGCAGTTCTTC. Using reference TRBV9 and TRBJ2-1 for the parts outside the CDR3, the full variable domain is DSGVTQTPKHLITATGQRVTLRCSPRSGDLSVYWYQQSLDQGLQFLIQYYNGEERAKGNILERFSAQQFPDLHSELNLSSLELGDSALYFCASSAGTSVGQFFGPGTRLTVL.

This chain connects TRBV29-1 to TRBJ2-4, with TRBD2 matching over 8 bases. Germline V gives CDR1 SQVTM, CDR2 ANQGSEA. The V segment lost 5 bases and the J segment 8 bases; nucleotides outside the gene matches: 11. The CDR3 length is 14 residues. Written as DNA, the CDR3 is TGCAGCGTTCAGCCGGGACTAGGAGACGACATTCAGTACTTC. Translation gives CSVQPGLGDDIQYF.

This clonotype has a handful of counts. The CDR3 here is CASSIWGSDYGYTF. Here the CDR3 DNA reads TGTGCCAGTAGTATCTGGGGGTCAGACTATGGCTACACCTTC. This sequence joins TRBV19 and TRBJ1-2, with D possibly matching TRBD1 (5 bases). This CDR3 has 14 amino acids. CDR1 and CDR2 from the germline V gene are LNHDA and SQIVND (reference sequence). V dropped 3 bases and J dropped 3 bases, with 11 bases sitting between them.

The V call is TRBV12-3 or TRBV12-4, the J call TRBJ2-3; the D gene could be TRBD1 or TRBD2 (6 bases each). The V and J ends lost 2 bases and 4 bases respectively, with 37 bases between them. This CDR3 has 23 residues. The DNA of the CDR3 is TGTGCCAGCAGTTTACGGATTTCCGGATTCTCCACGAGAGGGGGGCCCGGGGCAGATACGCAGTATTTT. Its protein product is CASSLRISGFSTRGGPGADTQYF.

The rearrangement joins TRBV3-1 to TRBJ2-7; D not resolved. The CDR3 runs to 12 residues. Germline CDR1 reads LGHDT; CDR2 reads YNNKEL (reference sequence). Deletions cut 1 base from V and 9 bases from J, with 10 bases between. The CDR3 protein is CASSQGYAVQYF. CDR3 DNA sequence: TGTGCCAGCAGCCAAGGGTATGCGGTGCAGTACTTC.

In this sample, this clonotype turned up many times. The rearrangement joins TRBV7-6 to TRBJ2-1, with D possibly TRBD2 on 7 matching bases. The CDR3 totals 17 residues. V was cut by 1 base and J by 4 bases, with 17 bases left in between. Germline V lookup: CDR1 SGHVS, CDR2 FNYEAQ. CDR3 nucleotide sequence: TGTGCCAGCAGCTTAGGGATCCGCGGGGGCCATTACAATGAGCAGTTCTTC. This translates into CASSLGIRGGHYNEQFF. The full variable domain, in which reference TRBV7-6 and TRBJ2-1 provide the parts outside the CDR3, is GAGVSQSPRYKVTKRGQDVALRCDPISGHVSLYWYRQALGQGPEFLTYFNYEAQQDKSGLPNDRFSAERPEGSISTLTIQRTEQRDSAMYRCASSLGIRGGHYNEQFFGPGTRLTVL.

V is TRBV10-3 and J is TRBJ1-2; weak D call: TRBD1 (5 bases). CDR3 size: 16 residues. Germline CDR1 and CDR2: ENHRY and SYGVKD. With 4 bases removed from V and 4 bases from J, the gap between germline ends came to 19 bases. CDR3 residues: CAISATSIGTSYGYTF. For the CDR3, the DNA is TGTGCCATCAGTGCGACTTCTATCGGGACCAGCTATGGCTACACCTTC.

The chain carries TRBV3-1 and TRBJ2-2; D not resolved. V dropped 5 bases and J dropped 7 bases, with 8 bases sitting between them. The CDR3 extends over 12 amino acids. In germline, CDR1 is LGHDT, CDR2 YNNKEL (reference sequence). The CDR3 DNA is TGTGCCAGCAGCTTTATCTTCGGGGAGCTGTTTTTT. As protein: CASSFIFGELFF.

The chain couples TRBV4-3 to TRBJ2-3; either TRBD1 or TRBD2 may fit D (5 bases each). Germline CDR1 LGHNA, CDR2 YSLEER. The V and J ends lost 3 bases and 3 bases respectively, with 10 bases between them. The CDR3 has 14 amino acids. Here the CDR3 reads CASSHGTGTDTQYF. The CDR3 DNA follows: TGCGCCAGCAGCCACGGGACGGGAACAGATACGCAGTATTTT.